A selection of T cell receptor beta chains follows, all from one sample in a study of blood T cell repertoires in COVID-19. Here immunoSEQ multiplex PCR was the method, and the copy in TCRdb shows in-frame clones only, minus some. The table includes approximately 130,000 clones, 87% detected once. Sequenced material: peripheral blood. The receptors were gathered from a man aged 50 or older with active COVID-19. Each CDR3 is given with its conserved first and last residue. Fields, in order: D gene, clone size, V gene, J gene, CDR3 protein, CDR3 DNA. D genes are given only for firm matches. Not all rows give a size; the values are once, few, many and, for expanded clones, a class.

TRBD2,NA,TRBV24-1,TRBJ2-1,CATSDSGTSKNEQFF,TGTGCCACCAGTGATTCCGGGACTAGCAAGAATGAGCAGTTCTTC
NA,NA,TRBV5-4,TRBJ2-1,CASSLDSYNEQFF,TGTGCCAGCAGCTTGGACAGTTACAATGAGCAGTTCTTC
TRBD1,NA,TRBV5-6,TRBJ1-2,CASSSGQGFNYGYTF,TGTGCCAGCAGCTCGGGACAGGGGTTTAACTATGGCTACACCTTC
TRBD1,NA,TRBV19,TRBJ1-3,CASRFDRGSGNTIYF,TGTGCCAGTAGATTCGACAGGGGCTCTGGAAACACCATATATTTT
NA,NA,TRBV7-9,TRBJ1-5,CASSLGREFNQPQHF,TGTGCCAGCAGCTTGGGCCGGGAATTCAATCAGCCCCAGCATTTT
TRBD2,NA,TRBV13,TRBJ2-1,CASSSNSGGTYNEQFF,TGTGCCAGCAGCTCCAATAGCGGGGGGACCTACAATGAGCAGTTCTTC
NA,NA,TRBV30,TRBJ2-1,CAWNRRAGQLNEQFF,TGTGCCTGGAACCGCCGGGCGGGACAGTTAAATGAGCAGTTCTTC
NA,NA,TRBV4-1,TRBJ2-5,CASSQDPGFEAQETQYF,TGCGCCAGCAGCCAAGATCCCGGGTTTGAGGCCCAAGAGACCCAGTACTTC
NA,NA,TRBV6-1,TRBJ1-3,CASSEGRRQLLSGNTIYF,TGTGCCAGCAGTGAAGGAAGGCGGCAGTTGCTCTCTGGAAACACCATATATTTT
TRBD1,NA,TRBV7-2,TRBJ2-5,CASSLRDRGRRYF,TGTGCCAGCAGCTTAAGGGACAGGGGGCGCCGGTACTTC
NA,NA,TRBV27,TRBJ2-7,CASSLSTGGGYEQYF,TGTGCCAGCAGTTTATCGACAGGTGGGGGCTACGAGCAGTACTTC
NA,NA,TRBV11-2,TRBJ2-2,CASSLAGLDTGELFF,TGTGCCAGCAGCTTAGCTGGCTTGGACACCGGGGAGCTGTTTTTT
NA,NA,TRBV6-6,TRBJ1-4,CASGQYATNEKLFF,TGTGCCAGCGGACAATATGCAACTAATGAAAAACTGTTTTTT
NA,NA,TRBV6-6,TRBJ1-1,CASSQDALATEAFF,TGTGCCAGCAGCCAAGATGCTTTGGCCACTGAAGCTTTCTTT
NA,NA,TRBV10-3,TRBJ1-1,CAISESRRLNTEAFF,TGTGCCATCAGTGAGTCTCGCAGGCTGAACACTGAAGCTTTCTTT
TRBD1,once,TRBV6-1,TRBJ1-2,CASSEEVRGLYGYTF,TGTGCCAGCAGTGAAGAGGTGAGGGGGCTCTATGGCTACACCTTC
NA,NA,TRBV11-3,TRBJ1-1,CASSHGQGEDTEAFF,TGTGCCAGCAGCCACGGGCAGGGTGAGGACACTGAAGCTTTCTTT
NA,NA,TRBV5-1,TRBJ1-5,CASSLGQDQPQHF,TGCGCCAGCAGCTTGGGACAGGATCAGCCCCAGCATTTT
NA,NA,TRBV25-1,TRBJ2-2,CASSEVSGQITGELFF,TGTGCCAGCAGTGAGGTCTCAGGCCAAATCACCGGGGAGCTGTTTTTT
NA,NA,TRBV7-2,TRBJ1-3,CASSLSRGNTIYF,TGTGCCAGCAGCTTATCCCGGGGGAACACCATATATTTT
TRBD2,NA,TRBV3-1/TRBV3-2,TRBJ2-5,CASRVPGGGQETQYF,TGTGCCAGCAGGGTACCCGGGGGGGGACAAGAGACCCAGTACTTC
TRBD1,NA,TRBV25-1,TRBJ1-5,CASSERTGPNQPQHF,TGTGCCAGCAGTGAACGGACAGGGCCCAATCAGCCCCAGCATTTT
NA,NA,TRBV2,TRBJ1-6,CARQGSNSPLHF,TGTGCCAGACAGGGATCGAATTCACCCCTCCACTTT
NA,NA,TRBV5-4,TRBJ2-5,CASSFRGETQYF,TGTGCCAGCAGCTTTAGGGGAGAGACCCAGTACTTC
NA,NA,TRBV19,TRBJ2-7,CASSISSPSYEQYF,TGTGCCAGTAGTATATCATCCCCCTCCTACGAGCAGTACTTC
NA,NA,TRBV2,TRBJ2-1,CASSVEGSSGNEQFF,TGTGCCAGCAGTGTTGAAGGGTCGAGCGGGAATGAGCAGTTCTTC
NA,NA,TRBV7-9,TRBJ2-1,CASSLRQEDNEQFF,TGTGCCAGCAGCCTAAGACAGGAGGACAATGAGCAGTTCTTC
NA,NA,TRBV18,TRBJ1-2,CASSLSIADRSYGYTF,TGTGCCAGCTCGCTTTCAATTGCCGACAGGAGTTATGGCTACACCTTC
NA,few,TRBV30,TRBJ1-2,CAWTAAELSNYGYTF,TGTGCCTGGACGGCGGCGGAGCTTTCTAACTATGGCTACACCTTC
NA,few,TRBV7-6,TRBJ1-3,CASSLSSTGRPGNTIYF,TGTGCCAGCAGCTTATCAAGTACAGGGAGACCTGGAAACACCATATATTTT
NA,NA,TRBV29-1,TRBJ1-1,CSVAGQLALTEAFF,TGCAGCGTTGCAGGACAGTTGGCCCTCACTGAAGCTTTCTTT
NA,NA,TRBV6-5,TRBJ2-2,CASKQTGYTGELFF,TGTGCCAGCAAACAAACAGGGTACACCGGGGAGCTGTTTTTT
TRBD2,NA,TRBV7-7,TRBJ2-5,CASSLDGGGGETQYF,TGTGCCAGCAGCTTAGATGGGGGGGGAGGAGAGACCCAGTACTTC
TRBD1,NA,TRBV9,TRBJ2-7,CASSVGGTGGLGEQYF,TGTGCCAGCAGCGTAGGAGGGACAGGGGGACTGGGGGAGCAGTACTTC
NA,NA,TRBV4-1,TRBJ2-2,CASSQWAPPDTGELFF,TGCGCCAGCAGCCAGTGGGCGCCCCCAGACACCGGGGAGCTGTTTTTT
NA,once,TRBV12-5,TRBJ2-7,CASGLVGDSEQYF,TGTGCTAGTGGTTTGGTAGGTGACAGCGAGCAGTACTTC
NA,once,TRBV5-4,TRBJ1-4,CASSFTRGIGEKLFF,TGTGCCAGCAGTTTTACAAGGGGGATAGGTGAAAAACTGTTTTTT
TRBD2,once,TRBV24-1,TRBJ2-1,CATSDSGLGLSEQFF,TGTGCCACCAGTGATTCGGGACTAGGATTGAGTGAGCAGTTCTTC
NA,NA,TRBV6-5,TRBJ2-1,CASSTTGSSYNEQFF,TGTGCCAGCAGCACGACGGGGAGCTCCTACAATGAGCAGTTCTTC
NA,NA,TRBV5-6,TRBJ1-3,CASSFQGITGNTIYF,TGTGCCAGCAGCTTTCAGGGAATCACTGGAAACACCATATATTTT
TRBD1,NA,TRBV5-1,TRBJ2-7,CASSLEGTGSYEQYF,TGCGCCAGCAGCTTGGAAGGGACAGGGTCCTACGAGCAGTACTTC